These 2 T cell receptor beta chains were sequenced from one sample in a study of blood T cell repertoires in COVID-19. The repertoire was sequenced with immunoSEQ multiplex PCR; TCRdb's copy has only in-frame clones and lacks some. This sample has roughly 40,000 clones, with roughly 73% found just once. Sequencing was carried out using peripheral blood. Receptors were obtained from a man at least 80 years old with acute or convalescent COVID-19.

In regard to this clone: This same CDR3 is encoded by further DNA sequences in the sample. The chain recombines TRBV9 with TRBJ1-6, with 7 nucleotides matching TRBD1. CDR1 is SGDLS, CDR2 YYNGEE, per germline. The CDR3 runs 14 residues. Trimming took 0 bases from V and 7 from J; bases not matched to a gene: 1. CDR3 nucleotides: TGTGCCAGCAGCGTAGGACAGGGAAATTCACCCCTCCACTTT. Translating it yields CASSVGQGNSPLHF. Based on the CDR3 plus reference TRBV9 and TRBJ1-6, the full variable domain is DSGVTQTPKHLITATGQRVTLRCSPRSGDLSVYWYQQSLDQGLQFLIQYYNGEERAKGNILERFSAQQFPDLHSELNLSSLELGDSALYFCASSVGQGNSPLHFGNGTRLTVT.

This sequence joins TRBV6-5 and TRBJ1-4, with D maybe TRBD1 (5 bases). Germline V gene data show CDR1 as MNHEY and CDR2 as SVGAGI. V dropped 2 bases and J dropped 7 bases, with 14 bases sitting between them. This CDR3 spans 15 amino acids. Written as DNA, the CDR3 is TGTGCCAGCAGTTACAGGGACGGGAGGGCTGAAAAACTGTTTTTT. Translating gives CASSYRDGRAEKLFF.